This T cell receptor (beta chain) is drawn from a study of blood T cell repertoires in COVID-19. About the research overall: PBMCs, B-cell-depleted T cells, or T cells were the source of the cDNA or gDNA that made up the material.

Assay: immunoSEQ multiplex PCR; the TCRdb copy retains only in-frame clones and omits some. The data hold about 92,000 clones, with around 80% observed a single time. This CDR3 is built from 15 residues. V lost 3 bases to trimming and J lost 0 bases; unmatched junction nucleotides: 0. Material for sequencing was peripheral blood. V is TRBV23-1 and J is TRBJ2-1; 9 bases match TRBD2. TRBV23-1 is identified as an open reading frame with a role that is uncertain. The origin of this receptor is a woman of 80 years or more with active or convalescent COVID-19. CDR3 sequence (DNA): TGCGCCAGCAGTCATAGCGGGAGCTCCTACAATGAGCAGTTCTTC. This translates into CASSHSGSSYNEQFF.